This record covers a single TCR beta chain. Its antigen is currently unknown. This entry comes from a study of Ad26.COV2.S vaccination and SARS-CoV-2 variants. Across the whole study: The donor belonged to the COV1001 Ad26.COV2.S trial arm. Donor got 5x10^10 or 1x10^11 viral particles of Ad26.COV2.S. Points from the study as a whole: Substantial breadth was reportedly displayed by spike-specific CD8+ and CD4+ T cell responses after vaccination. Possibly, TCR breadth and depth analyses underestimated total T cell responses.

This sample's treatment: about 20 received Ad26.COV2.S at low or high dose, single or two shots; five or six received placebo; per-sample allocation not given. Sampling was done on day 63 after the first vaccine or placebo injection. Profiling relied on immunoSEQ multiplex PCR, and the TCRdb table lists in-frame clones only, not all of them. The sample has over 450,000 clones, 80% to 90% seen once. CDR1 is MDHEN and CDR2 is SYDVKM in the germline V gene. Trimming removed 5 bases at V and 0 bases at J, with 11 bases between. The length of the CDR3 is 15 residues. The chain couples TRBV28 to TRBJ1-5; D gene unclear. Sequencing used peripheral blood, obtained in a trial of Ad26.COV2.S vaccine versus placebo. The source is a person between 18 and 60 years old who received the Ad26.COV2.S COVID-19 vaccine or a placebo. The CDR3 region has the DNA TGTGCCAGCAGTCCGCCTATCACTAGCAATCAGCCCCAGCATTTT. It codes for CASSPPITSNQPQHF.